Shown below are 28 T cell receptor beta chains from a single sample sequenced in a study of blood T cell repertoires in COVID-19. The table came from immunoSEQ multiplex PCR; TCRdb's copy has only in-frame clones and leaves some out. The sample includes about 110,000 clones, approximately 80% seen only once; the top ten take 4% to 4.5%. The material sequenced was peripheral blood. These TCRs come from a woman in her 70s with acute or convalescent COVID-19.

The rearrangement joins TRBV18 to TRBJ2-1; the D gene is possibly TRBD2 (5 bases). Germline V CDR1 and CDR2: KGHSH, LQKENI. Trimming pared 6 bases from V and 1 base from J, leaving 13 bases between. The CDR3 totals 15 residues. The CDR3 spells CASSSLSGSYNEQFF. CDR3 bases: TGTGCCAGCTCCTCTCTTTCGGGGTCCTACAATGAGCAGTTCTTC.

This chain links TRBV4-1 with TRBJ2-5; D may be TRBD2 (7 bases). V was trimmed by 4 bases and J by 4 bases, leaving 19 bases between them. Germline CDR1 and CDR2: MGHRA and YSYEKL. The length of the CDR3 is 16 residues. The CDR3 DNA reads TGCGCCAGCAGCCTCTACCCCGTGGGGGGGGCAGAGACCCAGTACTTC. Translated: CASSLYPVGGAETQYF.

CDR3: CASSYDSYGYTF. CDR3 nucleotides: TGTGCCAGCAGTTACGACAGCTATGGCTACACCTTC. The chain employs TRBV6-2 or TRBV6-3 and TRBJ1-2; TRBD1 might be the D (5 bases). CDR3 size: 12 residues. Deletions cut 2 bases from V and 4 bases from J, with 5 bases between. From germline, CDR1 is MNHEY and CDR2 SVGEGT.

V and J are TRBV29-1 and TRBJ2-7, with 8 positions matching TRBD1. This CDR3 region has 13 residues. Germline values: CDR1 SQVTM, CDR2 ANQGSEA. V lost 4 bases, J lost 2 bases, and 4 bases stayed unmatched. This CDR3 is CSVVDRVAYEQYF. CDR3 DNA: TGCAGCGTTGTGGACAGGGTGGCCTACGAGCAGTACTTC.

The rearrangement uses TRBV19 and TRBJ1-2, with a weak D call TRBD1 (5 bases). The CDR3 length is 15 residues. CDR1 and CDR2 from the germline V gene are LNHDA and SQIVND (reference sequence). Trimming removed 7 bases from V and 3 bases from J, with 18 bases in between. CDR3 residues: CASTNPRPGDYGYTF. Written as DNA, the CDR3 is TGTGCCAGTACCAACCCCCGGCCGGGGGACTATGGCTACACCTTC. The full variable domain, rest sourced from reference TRBV19 and TRBJ1-2, is DGGITQSPKYLFRKEGQNVTLSCEQNLNHDAMYWYRQDPGQGLRLIYYSQIVNDFQKGDIAEGYSVSREKKESFPLTVTSAQKNPTAFYLCASTNPRPGDYGYTFGSGTRLTVV.

This clone was detected only a few times. V and J are TRBV9 and TRBJ2-5; 7 bases align to TRBD2. V dropped 2 bases and J dropped 1; count of bases not matched to a gene: 11. This CDR3 has 17 residues. Per the germline V gene, CDR1 is SGDLS and CDR2 is YYNGEE. CDR3 sequence (DNA): TGTGCCAGCAGCGTCCCCCCGTGCGGGGGTACCCAAGAGACCCAGTACTTC. Amino acid sequence: CASSVPPCGGTQETQYF.

The chain couples TRBV5-1 to TRBJ2-3, with TRBD1 as a possible D gene (6 bases). Trimming removed 4 bases from V and 2 bases from J, with 14 bases in between. Germline values: CDR1 SGHRS, CDR2 YFSETQ. The CDR3 has 15 residues. The CDR3 nucleotides are TGCGCCAGCAGCGAGGGGGTGACATCCACAGATACGCAGTATTTT. Translated: CASSEGVTSTDTQYF.

This clone came up a few times. The rearrangement links TRBV2 to TRBJ2-1; 9 positions agree with TRBD2. V shed 3 bases, J shed 5 bases, and the junction held 5 bases outside the gene matches. The CDR3 totals 15 residues. Germline V gene data show CDR1 as SNHLY and CDR2 as FYNNEI. Here the CDR3 reads CASSDIAGDNNEQFF. In nucleotides, the CDR3 is TGTGCCAGCAGTGACATAGCGGGAGATAACAATGAGCAGTTCTTC. The full variable domain, its missing parts supplied by reference TRBV2 and TRBJ2-1, is EPEVTQTPSHQVTQMGQEVILRCVPISNHLYFYWYRQILGQKVEFLVSFYNNEISEKSEIFDDQFSVERPDGSNFTLKIRSTKLEDSAMYFCASSDIAGDNNEQFFGPGTRLTVL.

This CDR3 reads CASSLQDRNTIYF. DNA of the CDR3: TGTGCCAGCAGCTTACAAGACAGAAACACCATATATTTT. The genes are TRBV11-2 and TRBJ1-3, with D unresolved. The V gene lost 2 bases and the J gene lost 5 bases, with 7 bases spanning the gap. The germline V gene encodes CDR1 SGHAT and CDR2 FQNNGV. The CDR3 runs 13 residues.

The chain couples TRBV3-1 (or the pseudogene TRBV3-2) to TRBJ2-5, with D unclear. This CDR3 is built from 11 residues. The V and J ends lost 3 bases and 5 bases respectively, with 4 bases between them. CDR1 is LGHDT and CDR2 is YNNKEL in the germline V gene (reference sequence). The DNA for the CDR3 is TGTGCCAGCAGCCACGGGGAGACCCAGTACTTC. Translated, it gives CASSHGETQYF.

This rearrangement joins TRBV6-4 to TRBJ2-3; D is ambiguous. V lost 6 bases to trimming and J lost 2 bases, with 3 bases between them. Germline CDR1 reads MRHNA; CDR2 reads SNTAGT. The CDR3 is 11 residues long. The CDR3 DNA sequence: TGTGCCAGCAGCATCACAGATACGCAGTATTTT. Amino acids: CASSITDTQYF.

Comment on this clone: In the same sample, other DNA sequences code for this CDR3. This chain connects TRBV6-5 to TRBJ2-2; D gene ambiguous. This CDR3 has 16 residues. Germline-derived CDR1 and CDR2 are MNHEY and SVGAGI. V was clipped by 1 base and J by 0 bases, with 9 bases between them. The CDR3 coding sequence is TGTGCCAGCAGTTACTTTCGGGTGGCGAACACCGGGGAGCTGTTTTTT. Its protein is CASSYFRVANTGELFF.

The DNA for the CDR3 is TGTGCCAGCAGTTTCGTTTGGGCAGGGGGCCGGCAGCCCCAGCATTTT. This encodes CASSFVWAGGRQPQHF. This chain uses TRBV28 with TRBJ1-5; 8 nucleotides align to TRBD1. V lost 3 bases to trimming and J lost 7 bases; unmatched junction nucleotides: 11. CDR3 length: 16 residues. Germline loops: CDR1 MDHEN, CDR2 SYDVKM. Together with reference TRBV28 and TRBJ1-5, the CDR3 gives the full variable domain: DVKVTQSSRYLVKRTGEKVFLECVQDMDHENMFWYRQDPGLGLRLIYFSYDVKMKEKGDIPEGYSVSREKKERFSLILESASTNQTSMYLCASSFVWAGGRQPQHFGDGTRLSIL.

V gene TRBV28 combines with J gene TRBJ1-2; 8 bases align to TRBD1. The V segment lost 5 bases and the J segment 0 bases; nucleotides outside the gene matches: 2. Germline CDR1 reads MDHEN; CDR2 reads SYDVKM. The length of the CDR3 is 14 residues. CDR3 in DNA: TGTGCCAGCAGTACAGGGGGAGCTAACTATGGCTACACCTTC. It is translated as CASSTGGANYGYTF.

V gene TRBV12-5 combines with J gene TRBJ2-5, with 8 bases lining up with TRBD1. The CDR3 sequence is 14 residues long. Trimming at V came to 6 bases and at J to 7 bases, leaving 10 bases not matched to a gene. Germline values: CDR1 LGHNT, CDR2 FRNRAP. CDR3 DNA sequence: TGTGCTAGTGGCCCCGGACAGGGTAGCGGGACCCAGTACTTC. Encoded protein: CASGPGQGSGTQYF.

The chain joins TRBV19 to TRBJ2-2; 7 positions match TRBD1. CDR1 LNHDA and CDR2 SQIVND come from the germline V gene (reference sequence). V was pared by 5 bases and J by 6 bases, with 6 bases of the junction left unmatched. The CDR3 sequence is 14 residues long. The CDR3: CASSPGGRAGELFF. CDR3 coding DNA: TGTGCCAGTAGTCCAGGGGGAAGGGCCGGGGAGCTGTTTTTT.

J is TRBJ2-7 and V is TRBV5-1; 12 bases agree with TRBD1. V shed 0 bases and J 7 bases; nucleotides not matched to a gene: 5. Germline CDR1 is SGHRS and CDR2 is YFSETQ. The CDR3 spans 15 residues. The CDR3 bases are TGCGCCAGCAGCTTGGAGGGACAGGGGGCTCGGGAGCAGTACTTC. Its protein is CASSLEGQGAREQYF.

This chain links TRBV7-3 with TRBJ1-2, with D possibly matching TRBD1 (5 bases). This CDR3 spans 13 amino acids. From germline, CDR1 is SGHTA and CDR2 FQGTGA. Trimming pared 5 bases from V and 7 bases from J, leaving 14 bases between. CDR3 coding DNA: TGTGCCAGCAGCAACACAGGTGTCGGTGGCTACACCTTC. Translated: CASSNTGVGGYTF.

CDR3 region: CASSVGVAAEEAFF. The CDR3 DNA reads TGTGCCAGCAGCGTAGGGGTGGCGGCAGAAGAAGCTTTCTTT. V gene TRBV9 combines with J gene TRBJ1-1; unclear D gene. V was cut by 0 bases and J by 8 bases, with 14 bases left in between. The germline gives CDR1 SGDLS, CDR2 YYNGEE. The CDR3 spans 14 residues. Variable domain in full (rest from reference TRBV9 and TRBJ1-1): DSGVTQTPKHLITATGQRVTLRCSPRSGDLSVYWYQQSLDQGLQFLIQYYNGEERAKGNILERFSAQQFPDLHSELNLSSLELGDSALYFCASSVGVAAEEAFFGQGTRLTVV.

The chain joins TRBV28 to TRBJ2-5; a weak D match, TRBD2 (5 bases). Germline V gene data show CDR1 as MDHEN and CDR2 as SYDVKM. V shed 5 bases and J shed 2 bases, with 15 bases lying between them. The length of the CDR3 is 15 residues. The CDR3 is CASSRGRRAQETQYF. In DNA form, the CDR3 reads TGTGCCAGCAGTCGCGGACGGCGGGCTCAAGAGACCCAGTACTTC.

J is TRBJ2-3 and V is TRBV19, with a tentative D call TRBD2 (7 bases). The length of the CDR3 is 16 residues. Looked up from germline, CDR1 is LNHDA and CDR2 is SQIVND (reference sequence). The V end lost 2 bases, the J end lost 0 bases, and 12 bases lay between the germline ends. The CDR3 DNA reads as TGTGCCAGTAGTATACGGGGGGCTTCTAGCACAGATACGCAGTATTTT. The encoded protein is CASSIRGASSTDTQYF.

The chain recombines TRBV2 with TRBJ1-2; the match to TRBD1 covers 10 bases. The germline V gene has CDR1 SNHLY and CDR2 FYNNEI. Unmatched junction bases numbered 2, after V lost 6 bases and J lost 7 bases. This CDR3 has 12 residues. CDR3 region: CASRWTGGGYTF. The CDR3 DNA sequence: TGTGCCAGCAGGTGGACAGGGGGTGGCTACACCTTC.

This rearrangement joins TRBV7-8 to TRBJ1-4; D not certain. Germline-derived CDR1 and CDR2 are SGHVS and FQNEAQ. This CDR3 has 15 amino acids. Trimming took 2 bases from V and 4 from J, leaving 11 bases between them. The CDR3 is CASSLSVGFNEKLFF. In DNA form, the CDR3 reads TGTGCCAGCAGCTTATCGGTCGGGTTTAATGAAAAACTGTTTTTT.

The chain uses TRBV5-5 and TRBJ2-1, with a tentative D call TRBD2 (5 bases). V lost 1 base and J lost 7, with 12 bases in between. The CDR3 is 14 amino acids. Germline CDR1 SGHKS, CDR2 YYEKEE (reference sequence). The CDR3 nucleotides read TGTGCCAGCAGCTTGTCTAGCAAGGCGAATGAGCAGTTCTTC. It encodes CASSLSSKANEQFF. The full variable domain, rest sourced from reference TRBV5-5 and TRBJ2-1, is DAGVTQSPTHLIKTRGQQVTLRCSPISGHKSVSWYQQVLGQGPQFIFQYYEKEERGRGNFPDRFSARQFPNYSSELNVNALLLGDSALYLCASSLSSKANEQFFGPGTRLTVL.

The gene calls are TRBV11-3 and TRBJ1-2, with TRBD1 identical over 9 bases. This CDR3 is built from 17 residues. After removal of 5 bases from V and 4 bases from J, the junction contained 14 bases not matched to a gene. Germline CDR1 and CDR2: SGHNT and YENEEA. The CDR3 sequence: CASSITKGQGGSYGYTF. CDR3 DNA: TGTGCCAGCAGCATAACTAAGGGACAGGGCGGTTCCTATGGCTACACCTTC.

This sequence joins TRBV6-1 and TRBJ2-7; 8 bases agree with TRBD1. V trimming: 2 bases; J trimming: 5 bases; junction bases outside the gene matches: 8. CDR1 is MNHNS, CDR2 SASEGT, per germline. This CDR3 region has 15 residues. The CDR3 region has the DNA TGTGCCAGCAGTGAATTACAGGGGGGTTGGGACGAGCAGTACTTC. Residues: CASSELQGGWDEQYF.

The chain carries TRBV12-3 or TRBV12-4 and TRBJ1-1; D is unclear. V lost 4 bases and J 3 bases, leaving 6 bases between the germline ends. The CDR3 consists of 12 residues. The CDR3 loop reads CASSSSDTEAFF. CDR3 sequence (DNA): TGTGCCAGCAGTTCCTCCGACACTGAAGCTTTCTTT.

In this sample, this clone turned up once. The rearrangement joins TRBV15 to TRBJ1-5; 7 positions agree with TRBD1. The CDR3 runs 16 residues. Trimming cost V 4 bases and J 0 bases; bases outside gene matches: 6. CDR1 is LNHNV, CDR2 YYDKDF, per germline (reference sequence). This chain's CDR3 is CATSMEQGNSNQPQHF. The CDR3 DNA follows: TGTGCCACCAGCATGGAACAGGGGAATAGCAATCAGCCCCAGCATTTT.